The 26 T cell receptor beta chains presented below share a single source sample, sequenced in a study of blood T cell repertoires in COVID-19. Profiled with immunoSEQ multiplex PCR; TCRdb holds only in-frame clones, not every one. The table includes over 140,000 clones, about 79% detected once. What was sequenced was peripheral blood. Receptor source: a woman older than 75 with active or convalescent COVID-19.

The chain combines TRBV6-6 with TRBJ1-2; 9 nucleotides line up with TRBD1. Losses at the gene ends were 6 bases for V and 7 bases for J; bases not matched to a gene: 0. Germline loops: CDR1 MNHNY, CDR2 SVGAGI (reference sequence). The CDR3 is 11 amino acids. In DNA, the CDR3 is TGTGCCAGCAGGGACAGGGGTGGCTACACCTTC. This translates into CASRDRGGYTF.

CDR3 sequence: CASSLGGGDEKLFF. The CDR3 DNA reads TGCGCCAGCAGCTTGGGGGGAGGGGATGAAAAACTGTTTTTT. V and J are TRBV5-1 and TRBJ1-4, with D perhaps TRBD1 (5 bases). The CDR3 consists of 14 residues. Trimming took off 0 bases at V and 6 bases at J, with 9 bases between the two ends. CDR1 and CDR2 (germline): SGHRS, YFSETQ.

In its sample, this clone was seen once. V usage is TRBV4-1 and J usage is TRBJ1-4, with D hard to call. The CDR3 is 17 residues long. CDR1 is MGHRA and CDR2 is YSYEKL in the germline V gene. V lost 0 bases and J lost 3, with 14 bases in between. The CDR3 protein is CASSQDITASANEKLFF. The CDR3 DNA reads TGCGCCAGCAGCCAAGATATAACAGCATCTGCTAATGAAAAACTGTTTTTT.

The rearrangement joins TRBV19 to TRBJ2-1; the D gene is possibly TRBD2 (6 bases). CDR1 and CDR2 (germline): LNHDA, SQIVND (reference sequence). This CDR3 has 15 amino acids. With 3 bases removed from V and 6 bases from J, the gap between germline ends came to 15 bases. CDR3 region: CASSIGGTAGNEQFF. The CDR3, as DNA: TGTGCCAGTAGTATCGGAGGGACTGCAGGCAATGAGCAGTTCTTC.

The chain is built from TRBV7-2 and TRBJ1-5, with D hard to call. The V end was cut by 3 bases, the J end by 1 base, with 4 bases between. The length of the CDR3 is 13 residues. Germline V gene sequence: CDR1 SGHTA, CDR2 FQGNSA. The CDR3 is CASSFSSNQPQHF. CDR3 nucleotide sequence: TGTGCCAGCAGCTTTTCGAGCAATCAGCCCCAGCATTTT.

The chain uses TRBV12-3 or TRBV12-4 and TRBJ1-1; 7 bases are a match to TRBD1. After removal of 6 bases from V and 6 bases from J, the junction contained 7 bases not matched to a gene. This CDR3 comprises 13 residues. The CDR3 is CASSSITGAEAFF. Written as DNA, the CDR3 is TGTGCCAGCAGCTCTATTACAGGGGCTGAAGCTTTCTTT.

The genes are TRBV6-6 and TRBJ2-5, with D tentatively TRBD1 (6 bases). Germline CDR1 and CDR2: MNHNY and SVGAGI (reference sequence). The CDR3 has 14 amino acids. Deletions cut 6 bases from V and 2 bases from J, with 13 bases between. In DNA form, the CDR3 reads TGTGCCAGCAGACCTCACAGGGTACAAGAGACCCAGTACTTC. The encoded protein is CASRPHRVQETQYF.

The CDR3 DNA reads TGTGCCAGCAGCCCAGCCGGCTTATCGGGTGAGCAGTTCTTC. Translated: CASSPAGLSGEQFF. V and J are TRBV27 and TRBJ2-1; D call uncertain. The germline V gene has CDR1 MNHEY and CDR2 SMNVEV (reference sequence). This CDR3 spans 14 amino acids. V dropped 6 bases and J dropped 9 bases, with 18 bases sitting between them.

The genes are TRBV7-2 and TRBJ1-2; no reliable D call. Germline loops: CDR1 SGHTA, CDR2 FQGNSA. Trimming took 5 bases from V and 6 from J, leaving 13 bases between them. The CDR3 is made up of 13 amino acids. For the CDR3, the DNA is TGTGCCAGCAGCCTCGGGTCGAGGAATGGCTACACCTTC. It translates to CASSLGSRNGYTF.

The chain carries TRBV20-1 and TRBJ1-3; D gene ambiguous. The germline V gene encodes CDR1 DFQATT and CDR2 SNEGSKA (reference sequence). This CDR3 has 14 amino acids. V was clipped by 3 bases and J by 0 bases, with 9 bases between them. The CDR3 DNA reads TGCAGTGCTAGTACCCAGTCCTCTGGAAACACCATATATTTT. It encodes CSASTQSSGNTIYF.

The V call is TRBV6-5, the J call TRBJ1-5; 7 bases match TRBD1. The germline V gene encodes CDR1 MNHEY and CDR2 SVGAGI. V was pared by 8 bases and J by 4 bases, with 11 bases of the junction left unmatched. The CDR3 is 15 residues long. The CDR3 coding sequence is TGTGCCAGCGGAGGGGGCACAGACGGAAATCAGCCCCAGCATTTT. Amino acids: CASGGGTDGNQPQHF.

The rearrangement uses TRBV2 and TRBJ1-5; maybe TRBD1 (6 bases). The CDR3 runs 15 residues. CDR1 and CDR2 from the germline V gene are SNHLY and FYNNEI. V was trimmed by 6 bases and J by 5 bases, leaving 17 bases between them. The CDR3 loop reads CASSRNTGKDQPQHF. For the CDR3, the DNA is TGTGCCAGCAGCCGAAATACAGGGAAGGATCAGCCCCAGCATTTT.

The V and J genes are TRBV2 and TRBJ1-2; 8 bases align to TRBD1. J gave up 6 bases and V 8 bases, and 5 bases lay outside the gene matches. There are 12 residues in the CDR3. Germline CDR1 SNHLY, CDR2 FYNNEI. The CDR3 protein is CASSRTGNGYTF. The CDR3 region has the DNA TGTGCCAGCTCCCGGACAGGGAATGGCTACACCTTC.

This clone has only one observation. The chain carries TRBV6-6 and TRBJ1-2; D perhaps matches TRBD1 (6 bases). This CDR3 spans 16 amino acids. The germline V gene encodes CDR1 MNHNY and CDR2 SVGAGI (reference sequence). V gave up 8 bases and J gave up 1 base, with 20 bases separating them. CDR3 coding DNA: TGTGCCAGCCGTCCGCCCCGGGACACATTTAACTATGGCTACACCTTC. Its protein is CASRPPRDTFNYGYTF.

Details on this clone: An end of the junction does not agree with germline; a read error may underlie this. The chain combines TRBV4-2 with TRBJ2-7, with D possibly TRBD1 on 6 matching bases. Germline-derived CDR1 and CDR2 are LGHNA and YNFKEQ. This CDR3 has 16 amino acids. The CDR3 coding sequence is TGTGCCAGCAGCAAAGAGGGTCAGGGGCTTACCTACGAGCAGTACTTC. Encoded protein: CASSKEGQGLTYEQYF.

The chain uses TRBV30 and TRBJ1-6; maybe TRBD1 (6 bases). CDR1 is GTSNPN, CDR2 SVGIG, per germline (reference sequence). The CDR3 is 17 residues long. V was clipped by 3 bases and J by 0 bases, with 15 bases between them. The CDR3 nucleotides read TGTGCCTGGAGGGCCGGGACACCAAGCTCCTATAATTCACCCCTCCACTTT. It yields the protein CAWRAGTPSSYNSPLHF.

Written as DNA, the CDR3 is TGTGCCAGTAGTAGGACAGGGGGCCACTATGGCTACACCTTC. Amino acids: CASSRTGGHYGYTF. The chain links TRBV19 to TRBJ1-2; TRBD1 matches 11 bases. Germline CDR1 and CDR2: LNHDA and SQIVND (reference sequence). V gave up 4 bases and J gave up 3 bases; unmatched junction bases: 1. The CDR3 is made up of 14 amino acids.

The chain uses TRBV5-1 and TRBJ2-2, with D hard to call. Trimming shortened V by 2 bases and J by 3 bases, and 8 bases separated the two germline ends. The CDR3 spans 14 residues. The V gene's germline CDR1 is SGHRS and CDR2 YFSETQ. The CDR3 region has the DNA TGCGCCAGCAGCTTTTTTACGGACACCGGGGAGCTGTTTTTT. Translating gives CASSFFTDTGELFF.

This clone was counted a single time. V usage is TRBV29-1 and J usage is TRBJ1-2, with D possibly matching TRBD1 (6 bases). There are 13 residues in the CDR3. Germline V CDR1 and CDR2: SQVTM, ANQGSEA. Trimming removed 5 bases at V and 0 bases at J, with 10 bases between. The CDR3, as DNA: TGCAGCGTTACCGGGACACCTAACTATGGCTACACCTTC. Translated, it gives CSVTGTPNYGYTF.

The CDR3 protein is CASSPLRTSVSYNEQFF. The CDR3 nucleotides are TGTGCCAGCAGCCCTCTCCGGACTAGCGTCTCCTACAATGAGCAGTTCTTC. The chain couples TRBV7-6 to TRBJ2-1; 9 bases fit TRBD2. The V and J ends lost 5 bases and 0 bases, in that order; junction bases with no gene match: 8. The germline gives CDR1 SGHVS, CDR2 FNYEAQ. This CDR3 has 17 residues.

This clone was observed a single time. The chain's CDR3 is CASSPPGQLNEKLFF. CDR3 nucleotide sequence: TGTGCCAGCAGCCCTCCCGGACAGTTGAATGAAAAACTGTTTTTT. The J gene is TRBJ1-4, the V gene TRBV21-1; the table's D call of TRBD1 was not tested on the DNA. TRBV21-1 is labeled a pseudogene. This CDR3 spans 15 amino acids.

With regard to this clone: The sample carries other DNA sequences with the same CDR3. Written as DNA, the CDR3 is TGTGCCTGGAGTGTACGGGGGACTGAAGCTTTCTTT. This gives the protein CAWSVRGTEAFF. The chain links TRBV30 to TRBJ1-1, with D perhaps TRBD1 (5 bases). V gave up 0 bases and J gave up 5 bases, with 7 bases separating them. The CDR3 is 12 residues long. Germline V lookup: CDR1 GTSNPN, CDR2 SVGIG (reference sequence).

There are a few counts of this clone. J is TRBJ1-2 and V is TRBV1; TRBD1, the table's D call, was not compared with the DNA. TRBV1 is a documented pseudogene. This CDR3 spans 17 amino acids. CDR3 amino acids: CTSSQDRTALQSYGYTF. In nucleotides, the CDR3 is TGCACCAGCAGCCAAGATAGGACAGCCCTCCAGAGCTATGGCTACACCTTC.

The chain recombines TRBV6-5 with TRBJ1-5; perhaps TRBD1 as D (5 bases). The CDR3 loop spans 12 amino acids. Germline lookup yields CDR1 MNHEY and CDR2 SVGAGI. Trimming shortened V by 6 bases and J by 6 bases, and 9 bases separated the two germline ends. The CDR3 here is CASSQGTQPQHF. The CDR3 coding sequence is TGTGCCAGCAGCCAGGGTACTCAGCCCCAGCATTTT.

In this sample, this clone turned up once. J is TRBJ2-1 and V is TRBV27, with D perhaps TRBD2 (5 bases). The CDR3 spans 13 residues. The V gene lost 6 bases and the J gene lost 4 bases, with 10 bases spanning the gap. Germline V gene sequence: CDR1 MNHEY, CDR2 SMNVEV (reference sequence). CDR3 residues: CASRGRGYNEQFF. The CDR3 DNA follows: TGTGCCAGCAGGGGCCGCGGGTACAATGAGCAGTTCTTC.

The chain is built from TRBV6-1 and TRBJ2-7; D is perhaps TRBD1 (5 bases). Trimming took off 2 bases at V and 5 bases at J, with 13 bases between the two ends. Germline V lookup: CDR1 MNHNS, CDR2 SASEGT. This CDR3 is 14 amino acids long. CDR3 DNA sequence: TGTGCCAGCAGTGAAAACCCAGGGCGAGACGAGCAGTACTTC. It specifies CASSENPGRDEQYF.